This TCR beta chain was obtained from a study of T cells in Graves' hyperthyroidism and ophthalmopathy. The junction had 9 bases not matched to a gene; V was cut back by 5 bases and J by 5 bases. This CDR3 spans 16 amino acids. Germline V gene data show CDR1 as SGHTA and CDR2 as FQGNSA. Using approximately 10 ml of fresh peripheral blood, PBMCs were prepared. RNA transcripts yielded amplified TCR beta CDR3 regions. The HTBI primer set drove a first-round RT-PCR of the TCR CDR3. In TCRdb, the multiplex PCR reads were re-called with MiXCR into one record per CDR3 protein. Of nearly 600,000 distinct CDR3 sequences listed, approximately 14% are singletons. This clonotype was counted many times.

This chain connects TRBV7-2 to TRBJ2-7; 13 nucleotides agree with TRBD2. The source of this sequence is a woman between 18 and 29 years old with Graves' ophthalmopathy. Sequencing was performed on blood. The CDR3 is CASSPRGLAGANEQYF. CDR3 bases: TGTGCCAGCAGCCCCCGAGGACTAGCGGGAGCCAACGAGCAGTACTTC.